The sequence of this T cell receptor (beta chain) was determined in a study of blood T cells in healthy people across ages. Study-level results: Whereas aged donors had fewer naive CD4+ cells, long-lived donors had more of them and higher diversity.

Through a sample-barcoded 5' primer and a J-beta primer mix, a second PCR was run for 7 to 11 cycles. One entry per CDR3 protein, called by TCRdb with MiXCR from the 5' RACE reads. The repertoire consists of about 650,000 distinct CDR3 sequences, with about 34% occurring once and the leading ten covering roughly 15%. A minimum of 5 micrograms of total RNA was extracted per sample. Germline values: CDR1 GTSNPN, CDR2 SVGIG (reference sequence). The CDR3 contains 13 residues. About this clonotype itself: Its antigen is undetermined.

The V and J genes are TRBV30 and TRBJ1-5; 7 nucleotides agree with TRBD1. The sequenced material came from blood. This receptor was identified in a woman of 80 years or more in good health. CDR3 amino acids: CASGQEINQPQHF. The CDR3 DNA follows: TGTGCTTCCGGACAGGAGATCAATCAGCCCCAGCATTTT.